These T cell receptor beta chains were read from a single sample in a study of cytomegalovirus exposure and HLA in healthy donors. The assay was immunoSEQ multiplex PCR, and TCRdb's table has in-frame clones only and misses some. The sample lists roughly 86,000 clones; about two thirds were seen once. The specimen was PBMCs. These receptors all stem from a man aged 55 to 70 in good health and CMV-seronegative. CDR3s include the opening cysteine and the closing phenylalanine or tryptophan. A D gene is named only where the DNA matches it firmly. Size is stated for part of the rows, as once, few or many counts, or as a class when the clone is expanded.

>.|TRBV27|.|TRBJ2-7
CASSTAGESSYEQYF
TGTGCCAGCAGCACCGCAGGGGAGAGCTCCTACGAGCAGTACTTC
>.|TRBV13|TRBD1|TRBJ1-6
CASSLGAGGWALHF
TGTGCCAGCAGCTTAGGTGCAGGGGGCTGGGCCCTCCACTTT
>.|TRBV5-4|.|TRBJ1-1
CASSSKGGTEAFF
TGTGCCAGCAGCTCAAAAGGAGGCACTGAAGCTTTCTTT
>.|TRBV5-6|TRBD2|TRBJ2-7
CASSPVRAGAYEQYF
TGTGCCAGCAGCCCTGTTCGGGCGGGGGCCTACGAGCAGTACTTC
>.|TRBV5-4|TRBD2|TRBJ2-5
CASSLKVAGGGLETQYF
TGTGCCAGCAGCTTGAAGGTGGCGGGAGGAGGGTTAGAGACCCAGTACTTC
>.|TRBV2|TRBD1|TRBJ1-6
CASSPGTGVSPLHF
TGTGCCAGCAGCCCCGGGACAGGGGTTTCACCCCTCCACTTT
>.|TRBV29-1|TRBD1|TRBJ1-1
CSAVDRGRRDTEAFF
TGCAGCGCAGTAGACAGGGGACGACGCGACACTGAAGCTTTCTTT
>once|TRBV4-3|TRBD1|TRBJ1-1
CASSQDNSGTGVTEAFF
TGCGCCAGCAGCCAAGATAATAGCGGGACAGGGGTGACTGAAGCTTTCTTT
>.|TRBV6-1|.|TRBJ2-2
CASRPSRSNTGELFF
TGTGCCAGCAGACCCAGCAGGTCGAACACCGGGGAGCTGTTTTTT
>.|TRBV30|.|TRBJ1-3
CAWHTGSSGNTIYF
TGTGCCTGGCACACAGGGAGCTCTGGAAACACCATATATTTT
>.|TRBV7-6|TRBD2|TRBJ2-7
CASSLAAGGDYEQYF
TGTGCCAGCAGCTTAGCGGCTGGGGGGGACTACGAGCAGTACTTC
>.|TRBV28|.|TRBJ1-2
CASSLGRGGYTF
TGTGCCAGCAGTTTGGGGCGAGGTGGCTACACCTTC